Below, 31 T cell receptor beta chains from the same sample are listed, as sequenced in a study of cytomegalovirus exposure and HLA in healthy donors (dated by TCRdb to 2016 to 2017). The library was built by means of the immunoSEQ multiplex PCR assay. A mixture of 60 forward primers for TCR Vbeta segments and 13 reverse primers for TCR Jbeta segments was used in the multiplex PCR. TCRdb's version of the immuneACCESS table is confined to in-frame rearrangements and falls short of the full clone set. An unresolved V gene accounts for under half of the shortfall where checked; the remainder is of unknown origin. This sample gives about 98,000 clones in total; 60% to 85% of them show up just once. Over 15% of the sample comes from the top ten. Sequencing used PBMCs. These receptors originate from a man aged 55 to 70 in good health and CMV-seropositive.

This clone was seen once. This chain uses TRBV6-1 with TRBJ2-7; 10 bases align to TRBD1. V shed 1 base and J 4 bases; nucleotides not matched to a gene: 4. The CDR3 totals 15 residues. Per germline, CDR1 MNHNS and CDR2 SASEGT. Here the CDR3 reads CASSEVWTGGYEQYF. CDR3 sequence (DNA): TGTGCCAGCAGTGAAGTCTGGACAGGGGGATACGAGCAGTACTTC.

The rearrangement joins TRBV6-5 to TRBJ2-6; D is unresolved. V was clipped by 6 bases and J by 1 base, with 10 bases between them. CDR3 length equals 15 residues. Germline CDR1 reads MNHEY; CDR2 reads SVGAGI. This CDR3 reads CASRNYLSGANVLTF. CDR3 sequence (DNA): TGTGCCAGCAGGAACTATTTATCTGGGGCCAACGTCCTGACTTTC.

The chain links TRBV10-1 to TRBJ1-6; possibly TRBD1 for D (6 bases). The germline V gene has CDR1 WNHNN and CDR2 SYGVQD (reference sequence). Deletions cut 10 bases from V and 6 bases from J, with 13 bases between. This CDR3 has 13 residues. The CDR3 DNA is TGCGCCACCCTCGACAGGCTTAATTCACCCCTCCACTTT. Its protein product is CATLDRLNSPLHF.

Only a few counts were recorded for this clone. This chain connects TRBV25-1 to TRBJ1-2; a possible D gene is TRBD1 (5 bases). The CDR3 is 12 amino acids. The V end was cut by 2 bases, the J end by 8 bases, with 9 bases between. Germline values: CDR1 MGHDK, CDR2 SYGVNS. CDR3 loop: CASSEGGWGYTF. The DNA for the CDR3 is TGTGCCAGCAGTGAAGGGGGGTGGGGCTACACCTTC.

The V gene is TRBV18, the J gene TRBJ1-6; 9 bases are a match to TRBD1. V was pared by 0 bases and J by 7 bases, with 4 bases of the junction left unmatched. The CDR3 loop spans 16 amino acids. Germline CDR1 reads KGHSH; CDR2 reads LQKENI. In DNA, the CDR3 is TGTGCCAGCTCACCACCCTTGACAGGGGGAAATTCACCCCTCCACTTT. Its protein is CASSPPLTGGNSPLHF.

V gene TRBV7-8 combines with J gene TRBJ1-5; 9 bases line up with TRBD1. The germline gives CDR1 SGHVS, CDR2 FQNEAQ. The CDR3 is 17 amino acids. The V and J ends lost 5 bases and 6 bases, in that order; junction bases with no gene match: 14. The CDR3: CASSPEVGTGLSQPQHF. CDR3 nucleotides: TGTGCCAGCAGCCCGGAAGTTGGGACAGGGCTTAGTCAGCCCCAGCATTTT.

V gene TRBV4-3 combines with J gene TRBJ2-5, with TRBD2 identical over 8 bases. Germline CDR1 LGHNA, CDR2 YSLEER. CDR3 size: 13 residues. V trimming: 5 bases; J trimming: 5 bases; junction bases outside the gene matches: 4. The chain's CDR3 is CASSVSGGETQYF. In DNA form, the CDR3 reads TGCGCCAGCAGCGTCTCGGGGGGGGAGACCCAGTACTTC.

This chain connects TRBV10-3 to TRBJ2-3; TRBD2 is a possible D gene (7 bases). The CDR3 length is 17 residues. The V end lost 0 bases, the J end lost 1 base, and 14 bases lay between the germline ends. Germline loops: CDR1 ENHRY, CDR2 SYGVKD. The CDR3 loop is CAISESGGGWGTDTQYF. In DNA, the CDR3 is TGTGCCATCAGTGAGTCAGGGGGGGGCTGGGGCACAGATACGCAGTATTTT.

This sequence joins TRBV7-9 and TRBJ2-5, with D possibly TRBD1 on 6 matching bases. This CDR3 is built from 17 residues. CDR1 and CDR2 (germline): SEHNR, FQNEAQ (reference sequence). Trimming stripped 7 bases from V and 1 base from J, with 22 bases between. DNA for the CDR3: TGTGCCAGCACCCCCGTTTTTGGAGGACAGCTCCAAGAGACCCAGTACTTC. Translated: CASTPVFGGQLQETQYF.

The sample holds a few counts of this clone. V and J are TRBV6-1 and TRBJ2-7; TRBD1 matches at 8 bases. With V trimmed by 7 bases and J by 5 bases, 7 bases remained unmatched. This CDR3 is 13 amino acids long. In germline, CDR1 is MNHNS, CDR2 SASEGT. CDR3 sequence reads: CASIPWTGNEQYF. The CDR3 DNA is TGTGCCAGCATCCCCTGGACAGGGAACGAGCAGTACTTC.

The V gene is TRBV5-1, the J gene TRBJ2-7; D might be TRBD1 (6 bases). V shed 4 bases and J shed 6 bases, with 11 bases lying between them. CDR1 is SGHRS, CDR2 YFSETQ, per germline. The CDR3 runs 12 residues. The CDR3 loop reads CASSPTGSEQYF. In nucleotides, the CDR3 is TGCGCCAGCAGCCCTACAGGGTCCGAGCAGTACTTC.

This clone has just one count. This sequence joins TRBV2 and TRBJ1-5; unclear D gene. Germline V gene data show CDR1 as SNHLY and CDR2 as FYNNEI. The ends were cut back, 7 bases at V and 0 bases at J, with 4 bases in the middle. The length of the CDR3 is 12 residues. For the CDR3, the DNA is TGTGCCAGCACGGTTAGCAATCAGCCCCAGCATTTT. It is translated as CASTVSNQPQHF.

This chain links TRBV19 with TRBJ2-2; D remains ambiguous. CDR1 and CDR2 from the germline V gene are LNHDA and SQIVND (reference sequence). V gave up 5 bases and J gave up 7 bases, with 11 bases separating them. This CDR3 region has 13 residues. The CDR3 bases are TGTGCCAGTAGTTCCCAGAAGATCGGGGAGCTGTTTTTT. This gives the protein CASSSQKIGELFF.

The chain recombines TRBV28 with TRBJ1-2; TRBD1 is a possible D gene (6 bases). The V end was cut by 5 bases, the J end by 4 bases, with 17 bases between. The V gene's germline CDR1 is MDHEN and CDR2 SYDVKM. The CDR3 is 15 residues long. CDR3 DNA: TGTGCCAGCAGTCCATACAGGGCTTCACTCTATGGCTACACCTTC. Its protein product is CASSPYRASLYGYTF.

V usage is TRBV11-3 and J usage is TRBJ2-2, with 7 bases lining up with TRBD2. V dropped 3 bases and J dropped 5; count of bases not matched to a gene: 3. The CDR3 runs 14 residues. Germline assignment: CDR1 SGHNT and CDR2 YENEEA. CDR3 coding DNA: TGTGCCAGCAGCTTGAGGGGAGGGACCGGGGAGCTGTTTTTT. Amino acid sequence: CASSLRGGTGELFF.

This clone was counted many times. The V gene is TRBV6-4, the J gene TRBJ2-3, with D unresolved. Trimming left V 6 bases short and J 2 bases short, with 15 bases between. This CDR3 comprises 15 residues. The germline V gene encodes CDR1 MRHNA and CDR2 SNTAGT. The CDR3 here is CASRDLAANTDTQYF. The CDR3 region has the DNA TGTGCCAGCAGAGACCTTGCAGCGAACACAGATACGCAGTATTTT.

This clone has just a few counts. The chain is built from TRBV7-2 and TRBJ2-3; 8 bases agree with TRBD2. Germline CDR1 is SGHTA and CDR2 is FQGNSA. V dropped 1 base and J dropped 2; count of bases not matched to a gene: 2. CDR3 size: 15 residues. Here the CDR3 reads CASSLDGGATDTQYF. CDR3 nucleotides: TGTGCCAGCAGCTTAGACGGGGGGGCCACAGATACGCAGTATTTT.

The chain combines TRBV6-1 with TRBJ1-6, with 7 nucleotides matching TRBD1. This CDR3 has 16 residues. V lost 4 bases, J lost 0 bases, and 3 bases stayed unmatched. Germline V gives CDR1 MNHNS, CDR2 SASEGT. CDR3 protein: CASSADRSSYNSPLHF. The CDR3 region has the DNA TGTGCCAGCAGTGCGGACAGGAGCTCCTATAATTCACCCCTCCACTTT.

The rearrangement joins TRBV5-1 to TRBJ2-5, with TRBD2 matching over 7 bases. The trim removed 2 bases at V and 2 bases at J, leaving 15 bases unmatched. The CDR3 is made up of 18 amino acids. Germline-derived CDR1 and CDR2 are SGHRS and YFSETQ. In DNA, the CDR3 is TGCGCCAGCAGCTTACGGGTGACCGGGACGGGAGGTCAAGAGACCCAGTACTTC. As protein: CASSLRVTGTGGQETQYF.

The chain links TRBV5-4 to TRBJ2-5, with a possible D match to TRBD2 (5 bases). This CDR3 region has 14 residues. Trimming pared 5 bases from V and 1 base from J, leaving 12 bases between. Germline CDR1 is SGHNT and CDR2 is YYREEE (reference sequence). The CDR3 region is CASSSAGIQETQYF. The CDR3, as DNA: TGTGCCAGCAGTTCCGCCGGGATCCAAGAGACCCAGTACTTC.

This chain links TRBV18 with TRBJ1-1, with D maybe TRBD1 (6 bases). This CDR3 has 15 amino acids. Germline V gene data show CDR1 as KGHSH and CDR2 as LQKENI. The V end lost 3 bases, the J end lost 4 bases, and 15 bases lay between the germline ends. The CDR3 nucleotides are TGTGCCAGCTCACCTCAGGGACACCTCTCCACTGAAGCTTTCTTT. Residues: CASSPQGHLSTEAFF.

Concerning this clone itself: In this CDR3 the conserved last residue, phenylalanine or tryptophan, is missing, so a read error is likely. This chain uses TRBV7-6 with TRBJ2-7; tentatively, D is TRBD1 (6 bases). V was clipped by 5 bases and J by 2 bases, with 22 bases between them. From germline, CDR1 is SGHVS and CDR2 FNYEAQ. The length of the CDR3 is 17 residues. The CDR3 DNA follows: TGTGCCAGCAGCCCTGGCCCCGGACAGCATCCCCCCTACGAGCAGTACTAC. Translated: CASSPGPGQHPPYEQYY.

CDR3 region: CASSKSGFQGDSDEETQYF. The CDR3 coding sequence is TGTGCCAGCAGCAAATCTGGGTTTCAGGGGGACAGCGACGAAGAGACCCAGTACTTC. The genes are TRBV21-1 and TRBJ2-5; the table assigns TRBD1, which was not confirmed against the DNA. TRBV21-1 is reported as a pseudogene. The CDR3 spans 19 residues.

The chain employs TRBV7-8 and TRBJ2-3; 8 nucleotides agree with TRBD2. The CDR3 is 15 residues long. V gave up 4 bases and J gave up 1 base; unmatched junction bases: 4. Germline V gene lookup returns CDR1 SGHVS and CDR2 FQNEAQ. The CDR3 DNA is TGTGCCAGCAGCTGGTTTAGCGGGGGCACAGATACGCAGTATTTT. This codes for CASSWFSGGTDTQYF.

The chain employs TRBV5-1 and TRBJ2-5; 11 bases are shared with TRBD1. Looked up from germline, CDR1 is SGHRS and CDR2 is YFSETQ. The CDR3 totals 16 residues. V lost 0 bases and J lost 4; bases outside the gene matches: 5. This CDR3 reads CASSLGDRGRSETQYF. DNA of the CDR3: TGCGCCAGCAGCTTGGGGGACAGGGGGAGGTCAGAGACCCAGTACTTC.

The rearrangement joins TRBV4-2 to TRBJ2-7, with TRBD1 identical over 8 bases. CDR1 and CDR2 from the germline V gene are LGHNA and YNFKEQ. There are 13 residues in the CDR3. The junction had 8 bases not matched to a gene; V was cut back by 6 bases and J by 7 bases. CDR3 coding DNA: TGTGCCAGCAGTATGGACAGGGTGGGTGAGCAGTACTTC. This codes for CASSMDRVGEQYF.

This rearrangement joins TRBV5-4 to TRBJ2-1; 11 bases are a match to TRBD2. Germline CDR1 and CDR2: SGHNT and YYREEE (reference sequence). V trimming: 4 bases; J trimming: 3 bases; junction bases outside the gene matches: 3. The CDR3 contains 15 residues. The CDR3 DNA follows: TGTGCCAGCAGCCTGACTAGCGGGGACTACAATGAGCAGTTCTTC. It codes for CASSLTSGDYNEQFF.

The CDR3 loop reads CAISDPKGAGQNFDTGELFF. The DNA of the CDR3 is TGTGCCATCAGTGACCCGAAAGGGGCAGGGCAGAATTTTGACACCGGGGAGCTGTTTTTT. The J gene is TRBJ2-2, the V gene TRBV10-3, with D perhaps TRBD1 (5 bases). The CDR3 is 20 residues long. The V end was cut by 3 bases, the J end by 3 bases, with 26 bases between. Per germline, CDR1 ENHRY and CDR2 SYGVKD.

Details on this clone: At one end the junction does not follow the germline gene, possibly because of a read error. The gene calls are TRBV7-9 and TRBJ2-5, with D possibly matching TRBD1 (6 bases). The CDR3 contains 12 residues. Germline V gene lookup returns CDR1 SEHNR and CDR2 FQNEAQ (reference sequence). The CDR3 protein is CSSSPEQGPAHF. In nucleotides, the CDR3 is TGTTCCAGCAGTCCGGAACAGGGTCCGGCGCACTTC.

The chain couples TRBV28 to TRBJ1-6, with D perhaps matching TRBD1 (5 bases). CDR1 is MDHEN and CDR2 is SYDVKM in the germline V gene. V was cut by 3 bases and J by 6 bases, with 9 bases left in between. CDR3 length equals 14 residues. CDR3 DNA: TGTGCCAGCAGTTTGGGGGGGGGTAATTCACCCCTCCACTTT. It translates to CASSLGGGNSPLHF.

This chain joins TRBV6-1 and TRBJ1-5; D unresolved. CDR1 and CDR2 from the germline V gene are MNHNS and SASEGT. This CDR3 has 15 amino acids. The ends were cut back, 5 bases at V and 1 base at J, with 12 bases in the middle. The CDR3 region is CASSRPGQSNQPQHF. The CDR3 DNA reads TGTGCCAGCAGTCGTCCGGGTCAAAGCAATCAGCCCCAGCATTTT.